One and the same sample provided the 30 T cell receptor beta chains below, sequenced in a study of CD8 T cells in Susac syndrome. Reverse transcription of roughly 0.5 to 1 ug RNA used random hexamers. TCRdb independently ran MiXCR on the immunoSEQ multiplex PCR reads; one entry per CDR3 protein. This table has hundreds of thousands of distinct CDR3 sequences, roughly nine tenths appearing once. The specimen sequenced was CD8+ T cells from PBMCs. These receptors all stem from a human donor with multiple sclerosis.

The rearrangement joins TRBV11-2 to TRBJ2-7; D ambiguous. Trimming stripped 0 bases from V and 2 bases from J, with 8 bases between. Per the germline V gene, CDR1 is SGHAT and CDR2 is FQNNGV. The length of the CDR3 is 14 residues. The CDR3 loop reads CASSLDGVTYEQYF. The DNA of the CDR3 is TGTGCCAGCAGCTTAGATGGGGTGACCTACGAGCAGTACTTC.

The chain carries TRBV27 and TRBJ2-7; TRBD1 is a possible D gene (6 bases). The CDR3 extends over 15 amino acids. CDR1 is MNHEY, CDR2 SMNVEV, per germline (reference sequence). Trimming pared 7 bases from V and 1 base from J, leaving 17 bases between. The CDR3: CASKLGSGQSYEQYF. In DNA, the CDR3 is TGTGCCAGCAAACTGGGGTCCGGACAGTCCTACGAGCAGTACTTC.

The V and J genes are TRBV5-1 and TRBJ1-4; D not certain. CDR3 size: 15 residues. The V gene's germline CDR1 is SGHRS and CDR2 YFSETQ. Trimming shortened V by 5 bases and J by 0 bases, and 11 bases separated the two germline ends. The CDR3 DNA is TGCGCCAGCAGAACCCGCTACGCAACTAATGAAAAACTGTTTTTT. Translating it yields CASRTRYATNEKLFF.

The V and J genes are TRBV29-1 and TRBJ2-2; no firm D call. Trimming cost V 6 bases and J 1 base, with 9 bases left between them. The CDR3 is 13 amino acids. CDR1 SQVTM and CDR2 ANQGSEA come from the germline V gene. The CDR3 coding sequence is TGCAGCGTAGCTCACAGGAACACCGGGGAGCTGTTTTTT. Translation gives CSVAHRNTGELFF.

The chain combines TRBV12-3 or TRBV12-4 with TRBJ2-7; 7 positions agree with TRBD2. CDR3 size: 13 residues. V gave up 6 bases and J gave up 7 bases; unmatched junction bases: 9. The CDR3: CASSIGREVEQYF. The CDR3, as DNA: TGTGCCAGCAGCATAGGGAGGGAAGTGGAGCAGTACTTC.

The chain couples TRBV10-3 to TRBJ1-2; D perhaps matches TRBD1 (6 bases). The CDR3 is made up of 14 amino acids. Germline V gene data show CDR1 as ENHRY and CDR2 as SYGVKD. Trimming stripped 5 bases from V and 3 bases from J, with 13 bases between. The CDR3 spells CAISFTGRYYGYTF. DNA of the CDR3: TGTGCCATCAGTTTTACAGGGCGGTACTATGGCTACACCTTC.

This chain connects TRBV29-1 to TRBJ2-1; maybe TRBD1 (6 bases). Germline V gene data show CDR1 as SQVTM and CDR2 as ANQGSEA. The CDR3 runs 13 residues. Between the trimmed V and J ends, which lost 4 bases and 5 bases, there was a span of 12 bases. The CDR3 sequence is CSVVKDSHNEQFF. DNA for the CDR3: TGCAGCGTTGTCAAGGACAGTCACAATGAGCAGTTCTTC.

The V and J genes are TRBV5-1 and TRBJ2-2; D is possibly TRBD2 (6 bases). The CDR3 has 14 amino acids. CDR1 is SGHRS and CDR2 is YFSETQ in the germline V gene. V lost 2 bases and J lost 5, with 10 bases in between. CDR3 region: CASSFAGSTGELFF. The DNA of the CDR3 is TGCGCCAGCAGCTTCGCGGGGTCGACCGGGGAGCTGTTTTTT.

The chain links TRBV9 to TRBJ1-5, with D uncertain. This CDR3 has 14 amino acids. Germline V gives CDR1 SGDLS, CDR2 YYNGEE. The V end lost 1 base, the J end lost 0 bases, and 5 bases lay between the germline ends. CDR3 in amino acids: CASSVSDSNQPQHF. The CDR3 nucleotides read TGTGCCAGCAGCGTAAGTGATAGCAATCAGCCCCAGCATTTT.

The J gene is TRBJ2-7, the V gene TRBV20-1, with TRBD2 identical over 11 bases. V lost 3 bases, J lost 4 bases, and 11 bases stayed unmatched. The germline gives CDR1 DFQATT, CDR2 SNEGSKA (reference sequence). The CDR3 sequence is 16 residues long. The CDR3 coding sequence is TGCAGTGCTAGGGGCTTAGCGGGAGGGCCCGGGTACGAGCAGTACTTC. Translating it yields CSARGLAGGPGYEQYF.

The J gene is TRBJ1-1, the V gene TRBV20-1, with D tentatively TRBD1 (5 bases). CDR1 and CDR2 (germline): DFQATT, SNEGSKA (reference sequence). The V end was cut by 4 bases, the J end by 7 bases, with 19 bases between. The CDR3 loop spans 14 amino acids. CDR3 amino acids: CSAMKGWARIEAFF. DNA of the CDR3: TGCAGTGCTATGAAGGGGTGGGCTCGGATTGAAGCTTTCTTT.

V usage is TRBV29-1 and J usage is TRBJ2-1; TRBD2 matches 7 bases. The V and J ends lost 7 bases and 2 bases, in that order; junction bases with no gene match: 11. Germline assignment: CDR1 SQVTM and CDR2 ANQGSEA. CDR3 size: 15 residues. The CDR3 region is CSANSAGPPYNEQFF. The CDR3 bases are TGCAGCGCAAACTCAGCGGGGCCGCCCTACAATGAGCAGTTCTTC.

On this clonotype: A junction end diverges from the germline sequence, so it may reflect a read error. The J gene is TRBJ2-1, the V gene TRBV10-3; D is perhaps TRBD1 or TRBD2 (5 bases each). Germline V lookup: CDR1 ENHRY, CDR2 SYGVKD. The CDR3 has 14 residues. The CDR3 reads CAISDRDGYDEQFF. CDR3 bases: TGTGCCATCAGTGACCGGGACGGCTACGATGAGCAGTTCTTC.

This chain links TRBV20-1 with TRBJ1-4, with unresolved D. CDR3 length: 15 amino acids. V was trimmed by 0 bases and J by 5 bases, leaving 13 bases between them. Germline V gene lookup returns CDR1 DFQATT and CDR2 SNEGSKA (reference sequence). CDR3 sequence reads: CSARDRPAGNEKLFF. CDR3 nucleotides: TGCAGTGCTAGAGATCGACCAGCCGGCAATGAAAAACTGTTTTTT.

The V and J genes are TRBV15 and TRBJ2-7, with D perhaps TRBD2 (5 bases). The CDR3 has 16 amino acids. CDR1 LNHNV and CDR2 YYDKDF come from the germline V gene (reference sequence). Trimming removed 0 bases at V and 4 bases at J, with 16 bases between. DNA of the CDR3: TGTGCCACCAGCAGAGATACGCCTCCCGGGGTATACGAGCAGTACTTC. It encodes CATSRDTPPGVYEQYF.

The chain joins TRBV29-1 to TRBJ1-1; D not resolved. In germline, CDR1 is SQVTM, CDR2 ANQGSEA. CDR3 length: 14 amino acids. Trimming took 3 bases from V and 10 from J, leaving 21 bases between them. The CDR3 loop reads CSVDAHQTPRGAFF. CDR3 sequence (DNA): TGCAGCGTTGACGCCCATCAGACCCCTCGAGGAGCTTTCTTT.

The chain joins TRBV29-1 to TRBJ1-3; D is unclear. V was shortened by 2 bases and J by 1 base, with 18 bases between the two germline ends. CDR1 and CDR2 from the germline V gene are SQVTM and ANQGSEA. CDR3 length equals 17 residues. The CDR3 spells CSVEFGKCPRSGNTIYF. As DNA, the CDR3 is TGCAGCGTTGAATTTGGCAAGTGCCCTCGGTCTGGAAACACCATATATTTT.

CDR3 nucleotide sequence: TGTGCCAGCAGCGTAGGGGTCCAGAGTGGTGGAGAGCTGTTTTTT. This codes for CASSVGVQSGGELFF. The V call is TRBV9, the J call TRBJ2-2; D gene ambiguous. The CDR3 extends over 15 amino acids. Trimming removed 0 bases at V and 11 bases at J, with 17 bases between. Per germline, CDR1 SGDLS and CDR2 YYNGEE. Full variable domain (missing parts from reference TRBV9 and TRBJ2-2): DSGVTQTPKHLITATGQRVTLRCSPRSGDLSVYWYQQSLDQGLQFLIQYYNGEERAKGNILERFSAQQFPDLHSELNLSSLELGDSALYFCASSVGVQSGGELFFGEGSRLTVL.

CDR3 nucleotide sequence: TGTGCCAGCAGCTTAGACTGGACAGGGGGCTACGAGCAGTACTTC. This encodes CASSLDWTGGYEQYF. The chain has TRBV11-2 and TRBJ2-7, with 10 bases that match TRBD1. Germline CDR1 is SGHAT and CDR2 is FQNNGV. After removal of 0 bases from V and 3 bases from J, the junction contained 2 bases not matched to a gene. The CDR3 loop spans 15 amino acids.

The CDR3 DNA is TGTGCCACCAGCAGACAATCGGGACTAGCGTATGAGACCCAGTACTTC. Translation gives CATSRQSGLAYETQYF. The chain employs TRBV15 and TRBJ2-5; TRBD2 matches 10 bases. Germline V lookup: CDR1 LNHNV, CDR2 YYDKDF (reference sequence). The CDR3 consists of 16 residues. V shed 2 bases, J shed 5 bases, and the junction held 8 bases outside the gene matches.

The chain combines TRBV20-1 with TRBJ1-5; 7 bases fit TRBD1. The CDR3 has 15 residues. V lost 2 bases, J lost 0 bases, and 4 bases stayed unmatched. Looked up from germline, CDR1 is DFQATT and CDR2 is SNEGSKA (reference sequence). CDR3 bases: TGCAGTGCTAGAATGGGGACAGATAGCAATCAGCCCCAGCATTTT. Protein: CSARMGTDSNQPQHF.

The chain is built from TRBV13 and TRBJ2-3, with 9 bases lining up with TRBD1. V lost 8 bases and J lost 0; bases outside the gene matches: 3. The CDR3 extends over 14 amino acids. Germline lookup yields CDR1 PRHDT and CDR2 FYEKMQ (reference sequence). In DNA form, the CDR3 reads TGTGCCAGCCGTACAGGGGGCAGCACAGATACGCAGTATTTT. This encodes CASRTGGSTDTQYF.

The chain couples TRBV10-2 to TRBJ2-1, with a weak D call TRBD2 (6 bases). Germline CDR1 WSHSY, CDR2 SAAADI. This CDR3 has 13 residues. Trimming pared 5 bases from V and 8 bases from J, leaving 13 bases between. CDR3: CASSSGGVDEQFF. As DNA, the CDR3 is TGCGCCAGCAGTTCAGGCGGGGTGGATGAGCAGTTCTTC.

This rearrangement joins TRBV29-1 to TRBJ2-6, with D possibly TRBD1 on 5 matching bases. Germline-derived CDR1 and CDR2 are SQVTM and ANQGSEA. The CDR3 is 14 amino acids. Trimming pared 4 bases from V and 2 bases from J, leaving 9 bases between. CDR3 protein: CSVAGLAGANVLTF. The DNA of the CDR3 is TGCAGCGTTGCAGGGCTAGCTGGGGCCAACGTCCTGACTTTC.

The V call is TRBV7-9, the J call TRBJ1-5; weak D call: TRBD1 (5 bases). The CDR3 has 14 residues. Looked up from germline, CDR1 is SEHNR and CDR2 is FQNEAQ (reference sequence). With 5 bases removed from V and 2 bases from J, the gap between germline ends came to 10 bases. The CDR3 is CASSQGVGNQPQHF. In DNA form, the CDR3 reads TGTGCCAGCAGCCAAGGGGTTGGCAATCAGCCCCAGCATTTT.

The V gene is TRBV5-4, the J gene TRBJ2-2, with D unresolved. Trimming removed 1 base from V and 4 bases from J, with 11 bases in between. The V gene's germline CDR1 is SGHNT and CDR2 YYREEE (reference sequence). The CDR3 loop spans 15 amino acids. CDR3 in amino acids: CASSLLAGSTGELFF. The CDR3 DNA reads TGTGCCAGCAGCTTGCTGGCAGGAAGCACCGGGGAGCTGTTTTTT.

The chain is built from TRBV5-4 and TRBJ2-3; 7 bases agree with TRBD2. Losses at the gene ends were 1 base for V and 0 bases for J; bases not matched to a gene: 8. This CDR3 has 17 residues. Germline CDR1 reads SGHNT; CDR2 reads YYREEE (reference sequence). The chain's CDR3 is CASSLIFPSGSTDTQYF. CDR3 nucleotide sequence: TGTGCCAGCAGCTTGATATTCCCTAGCGGTAGCACAGATACGCAGTATTTT.

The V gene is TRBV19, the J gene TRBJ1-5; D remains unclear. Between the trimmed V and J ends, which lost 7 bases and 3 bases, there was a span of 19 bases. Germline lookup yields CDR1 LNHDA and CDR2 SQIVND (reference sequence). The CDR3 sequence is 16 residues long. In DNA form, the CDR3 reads TGTGCCAGTAAAAGGGTAGAATATCCTTTCAATCAGCCCCAGCATTTT. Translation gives CASKRVEYPFNQPQHF.

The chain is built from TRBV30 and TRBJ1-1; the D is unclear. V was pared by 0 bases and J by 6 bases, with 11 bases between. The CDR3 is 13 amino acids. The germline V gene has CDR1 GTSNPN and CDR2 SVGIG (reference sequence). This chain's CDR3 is CAWSVSDLAEAFF. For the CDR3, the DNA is TGTGCCTGGAGTGTGTCAGATCTCGCTGAAGCTTTCTTT. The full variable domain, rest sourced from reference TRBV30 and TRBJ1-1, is SQTIHQWPATLVQPVGSPLSLECTVEGTSNPNLYWYRQAAGRGLQLLFYSVGIGQISSEVPQNLSASRPQDRQFILSSKKLLLSDSGFYLCAWSVSDLAEAFFGQGTRLTVV.

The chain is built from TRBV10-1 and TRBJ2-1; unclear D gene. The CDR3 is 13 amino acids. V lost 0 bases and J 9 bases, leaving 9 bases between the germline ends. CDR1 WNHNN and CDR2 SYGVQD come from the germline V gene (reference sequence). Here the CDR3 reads CASSESEVGEQFF. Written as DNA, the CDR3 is TGCGCCAGCAGTGAGTCTGAGGTTGGTGAGCAGTTCTTC.